This TCR beta chain was sequenced in a study of Graves' ophthalmopathy and Graves' hyperthyroidism. Whole-study results and caveats: Discriminating ophthalmopathy from stable hyperthyroidism, a 13-signature model attained a sensitivity of about 88% and a specificity of approximately 81%. Most expanded clonotypes from thyroid (those above 0.001 frequency) were also found in blood. With roughly 65% sensitivity and about 74% specificity, the model predicted ophthalmopathy progression.

Serum thyroxine and TRAb, along with clinical symptoms, thyroid ultrasound and orbital computed tomography, were what diagnosis relied on. This CDR3 comprises 14 residues. The ends were cut back, 2 bases at V and 3 bases at J, with 8 bases in the middle. Germline CDR1 and CDR2: MNHEY and SVGAGI. Regarding this clonotype: Its antigen is not known.

RNA transcripts yielded amplified TCR beta CDR3 regions. After a first-round RT-PCR with HTBI primers, a second-round multiplex PCR was run. TCRdb reprocessed the multiplex PCR reads with MiXCR, giving one entry per CDR3 protein. The sample gives over a million distinct CDR3 sequences, roughly two fifths of which show up once; 11% is in the top ten. Input material: peripheral blood or thyroid tissue (not recorded which). The chain combines TRBV6-5 with TRBJ1-3; D might be TRBD1 (5 bases). The clonotype was recovered from an adult man with Graves' hyperthyroidism. This CDR3 reads CASSYGGIGNTIYF. CDR3 nucleotides: TGTGCCAGCAGTTACGGGGGAATTGGAAACACCATATATTTT.